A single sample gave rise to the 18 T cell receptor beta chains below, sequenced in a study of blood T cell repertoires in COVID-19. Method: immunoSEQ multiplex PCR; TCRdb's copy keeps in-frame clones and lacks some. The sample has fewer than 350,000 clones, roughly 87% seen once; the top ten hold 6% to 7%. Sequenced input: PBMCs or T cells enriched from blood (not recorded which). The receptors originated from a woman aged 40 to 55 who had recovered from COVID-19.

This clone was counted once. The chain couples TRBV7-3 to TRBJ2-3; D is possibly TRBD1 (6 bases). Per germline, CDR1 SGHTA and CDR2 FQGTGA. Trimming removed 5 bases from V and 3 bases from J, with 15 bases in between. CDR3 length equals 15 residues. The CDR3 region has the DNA TGTGCCAGCAGCCCCATGGGGGCGGAGACAGATACGCAGTATTTT. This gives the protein CASSPMGAETDTQYF.

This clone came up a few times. The CDR3 is CASSLVYFGTSVELFF. The CDR3 bases are TGTGCCAGCAGCTTGGTCTATTTCGGGACTAGCGTGGAGCTGTTTTTT. This chain joins TRBV11-2 and TRBJ2-2, with 10 bases lining up with TRBD2. CDR1 and CDR2 (germline): SGHAT, FQNNGV. This CDR3 comprises 16 residues. The V gene end was trimmed by 3 bases and the J gene end by 10 bases; junction bases not matched to a gene: 11.

The CDR3 is CASSLGEGGGEQYF. The DNA of the CDR3 is TGTGCCAGCAGCCTAGGGGAGGGCGGTGGCGAGCAGTACTTC. This rearrangement joins TRBV6-5 to TRBJ2-7; TRBD2 agrees at 7 bases. Trimming cost V 6 bases and J 6 bases; bases outside gene matches: 11. The germline CDR1 and CDR2 sequences are MNHEY and SVGAGI. The CDR3 runs 14 residues.

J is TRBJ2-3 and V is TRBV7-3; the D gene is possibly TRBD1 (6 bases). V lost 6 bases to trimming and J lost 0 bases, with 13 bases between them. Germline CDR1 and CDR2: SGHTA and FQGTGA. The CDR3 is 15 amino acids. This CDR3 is CASRPDRSSTDTQYF. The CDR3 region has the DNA TGTGCCAGCAGACCGGACAGATCTAGCACAGATACGCAGTATTTT.

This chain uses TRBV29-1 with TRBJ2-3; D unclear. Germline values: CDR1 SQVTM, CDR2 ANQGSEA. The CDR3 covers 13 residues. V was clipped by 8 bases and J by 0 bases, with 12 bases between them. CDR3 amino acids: CSYDSDSTDTQYF. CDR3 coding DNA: TGCAGCTACGACTCCGACAGCACAGATACGCAGTATTTT.

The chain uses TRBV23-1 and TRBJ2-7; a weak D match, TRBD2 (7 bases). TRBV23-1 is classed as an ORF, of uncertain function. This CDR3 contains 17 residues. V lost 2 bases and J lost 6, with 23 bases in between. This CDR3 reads CASSQERGEGTVAEQYF. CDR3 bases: TGCGCCAGCAGTCAAGAAAGGGGGGAGGGAACGGTGGCCGAGCAGTACTTC.

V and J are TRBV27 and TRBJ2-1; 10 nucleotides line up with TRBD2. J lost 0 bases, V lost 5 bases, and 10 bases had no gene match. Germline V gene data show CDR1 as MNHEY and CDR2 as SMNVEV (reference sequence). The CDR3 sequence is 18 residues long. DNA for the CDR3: TGTGCCAGCAGTCTAAAAAGTATAGCGGGAGGCTCCTACAATGAGCAGTTCTTC. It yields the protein CASSLKSIAGGSYNEQFF.

CDR3 in DNA: TGTGCCAGTAGTAGCGGACTAGGGGTGAGCATTCAGTACTTC. Amino acid sequence: CASSSGLGVSIQYF. This chain links TRBV19 with TRBJ2-4, with 7 bases aligning to TRBD2. V lost 4 bases and J lost 9; bases outside the gene matches: 9. The CDR3 has 14 amino acids. Germline V lookup: CDR1 LNHDA, CDR2 SQIVND (reference sequence).

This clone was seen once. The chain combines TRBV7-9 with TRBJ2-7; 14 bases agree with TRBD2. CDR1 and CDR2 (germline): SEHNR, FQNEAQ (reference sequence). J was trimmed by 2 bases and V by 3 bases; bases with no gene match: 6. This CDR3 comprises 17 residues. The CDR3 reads CASSFGLAGGYPYEQYF. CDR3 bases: TGTGCCAGCAGCTTCGGACTAGCGGGAGGCTACCCCTACGAGCAGTACTTC.

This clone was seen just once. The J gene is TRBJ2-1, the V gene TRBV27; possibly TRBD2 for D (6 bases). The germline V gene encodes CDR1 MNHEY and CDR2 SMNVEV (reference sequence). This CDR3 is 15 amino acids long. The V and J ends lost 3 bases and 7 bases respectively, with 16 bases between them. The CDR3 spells CASSFRGIGKNEQFF. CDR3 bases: TGTGCCAGCAGTTTCCGGGGGATCGGGAAAAATGAGCAGTTCTTC.

CDR3 in amino acids: CASSYIRTSRQETQYF. The CDR3 DNA follows: TGTGCCAGCAGTTACATCCGGACTAGCCGGCAAGAGACCCAGTACTTC. V usage is TRBV6-2 or TRBV6-3 and J usage is TRBJ2-5, with 8 positions matching TRBD2. V lost 2 bases, J lost 2 bases, and 7 bases stayed unmatched. CDR3 size: 16 residues. CDR1 is MNHEY, CDR2 SVGEGT, per germline.

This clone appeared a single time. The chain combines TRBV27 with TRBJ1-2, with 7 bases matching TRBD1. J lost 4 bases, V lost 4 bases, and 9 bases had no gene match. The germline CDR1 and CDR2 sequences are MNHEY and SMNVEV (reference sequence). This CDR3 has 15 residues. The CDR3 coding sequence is TGTGCCAGCAGTTCCCCGGCAGGGGGGATCTATGGCTACACCTTC. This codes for CASSSPAGGIYGYTF.

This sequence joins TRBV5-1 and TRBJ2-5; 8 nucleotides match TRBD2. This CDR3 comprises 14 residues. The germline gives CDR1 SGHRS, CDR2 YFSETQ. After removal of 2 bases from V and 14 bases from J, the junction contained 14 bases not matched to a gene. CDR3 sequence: CASSFSGNAGLVYF. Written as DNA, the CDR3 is TGCGCCAGCAGCTTTAGCGGGAATGCGGGCCTTGTTTACTTC.

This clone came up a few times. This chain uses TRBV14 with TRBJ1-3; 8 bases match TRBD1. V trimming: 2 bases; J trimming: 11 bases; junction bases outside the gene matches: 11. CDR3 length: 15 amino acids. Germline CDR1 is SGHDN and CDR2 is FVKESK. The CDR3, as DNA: TGTGCCAGCAGCCAACTTGGGACAGGTCGGGCTCCCATATATTTT. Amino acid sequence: CASSQLGTGRAPIYF.

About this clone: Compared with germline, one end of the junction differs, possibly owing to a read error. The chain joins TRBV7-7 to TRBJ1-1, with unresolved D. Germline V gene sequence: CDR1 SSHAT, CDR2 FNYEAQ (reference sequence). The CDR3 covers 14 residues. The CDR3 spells CASITEGGNTEAFF. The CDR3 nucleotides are TGTGCTAGCATCACAGAGGGTGGGAACACTGAAGCTTTCTTT.

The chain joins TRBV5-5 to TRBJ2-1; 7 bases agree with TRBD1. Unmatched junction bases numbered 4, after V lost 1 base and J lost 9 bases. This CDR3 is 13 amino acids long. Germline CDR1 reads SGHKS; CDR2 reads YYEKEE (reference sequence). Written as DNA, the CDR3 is TGTGCCAGCAGCTTGAGTAACAGGGGTGAGCAGTTCTTC. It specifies CASSLSNRGEQFF.

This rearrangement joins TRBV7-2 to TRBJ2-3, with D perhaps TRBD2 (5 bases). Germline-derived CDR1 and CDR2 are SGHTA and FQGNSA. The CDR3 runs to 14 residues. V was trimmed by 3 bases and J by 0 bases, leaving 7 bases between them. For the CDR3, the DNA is TGTGCCAGCAGCTTGGGGAGTAGCACAGATACGCAGTATTTT. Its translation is CASSLGSSTDTQYF.

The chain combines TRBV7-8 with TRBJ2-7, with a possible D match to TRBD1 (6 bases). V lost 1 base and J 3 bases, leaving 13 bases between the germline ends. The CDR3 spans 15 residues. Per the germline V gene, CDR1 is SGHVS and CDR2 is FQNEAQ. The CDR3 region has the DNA TGTGCCAGCAGCTTAGTTACAGGGACCCTCTACGAGCAGTACTTC. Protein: CASSLVTGTLYEQYF.